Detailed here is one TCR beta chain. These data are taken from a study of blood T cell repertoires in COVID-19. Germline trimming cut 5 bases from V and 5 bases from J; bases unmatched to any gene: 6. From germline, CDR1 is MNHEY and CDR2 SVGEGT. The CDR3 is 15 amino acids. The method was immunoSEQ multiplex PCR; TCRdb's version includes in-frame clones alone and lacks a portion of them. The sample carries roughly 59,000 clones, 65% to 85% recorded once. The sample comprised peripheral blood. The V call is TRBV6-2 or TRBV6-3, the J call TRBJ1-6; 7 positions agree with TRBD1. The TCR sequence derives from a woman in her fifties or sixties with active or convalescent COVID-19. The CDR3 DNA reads TGTGCCAGCAGTCTCTACAGGGGAAATAATTCACCCCTCCACTTT. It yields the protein CASSLYRGNNSPLHF.